These T cell receptor beta chains were read from a single sample in a study of OX40 agonist ivuxolimab in advanced cancers. Using immunoSEQ multiplex PCR, the repertoire was profiled, and TCRdb retains in-frame clones only, with some absent. The repertoire holds tens of thousands of clones, 85% seen once, with roughly 0.61% in the top ten. Sequencing was performed on CD4+ or CD8+ T cells sorted from blood, taken in a trial of the OX40 agonist ivuxolimab. Source of these receptors: an adult with an advanced solid tumor such as melanoma, head and neck, liver or kidney cancer. The CDR3 runs from the conserved cysteine through the conserved F or W.

CDR3 length	V gene	J gene	CDR3 protein
16	TRBV9	TRBJ1-1	CASSVGSGSMNTEAFF
14	TRBV28	TRBJ2-3	CASSGTLWADTQYF
16	TRBV10-3	TRBJ2-7	CAISDLTSGDSYEQYF
13	TRBV29-1	TRBJ2-7	CSVEGRQGYEQYF
13	TRBV19	TRBJ2-7	CASAGTGVYEQYF
15	TRBV29-1	TRBJ2-1	CSVEELAGGPTEQFF
15	TRBV6-5	TRBJ1-1	CASASLSHRNTEAFF
13	TRBV6-4	TRBJ2-7	CATRGQSRYEQYF
14	TRBV18	TRBJ2-2	CASFPPLGTGELFF
13	TRBV18	TRBJ1-3	CASPGGWGVTIYF
15	TRBV5-6	TRBJ2-3	CASSLGDSTADTQYF
18	TRBV5-4	TRBJ2-6	CASSRAGGTPPGANVLTF
15	TRBV4-2	TRBJ2-7	CASSQAGDLGIEQYF
15	TRBV2	TRBJ2-3	CASMLPGGRADTQYF
15	TRBV6-5	TRBJ1-4	CASSYSTQEYGKLFF
13	TRBV19	TRBJ1-4	CASSGQVGEKLFF
14	TRBV7-3	TRBJ1-1	CASSLMGQSTEAFF
14	TRBV7-3	TRBJ2-1	CASSPGTSFDEQFF
15	TRBV6-5	TRBJ1-2	CASSRTTYWNYGYTF
15	TRBV19	TRBJ1-6	CASSPRQEVNSPLHF
14	TRBV7-9	TRBJ1-2	CASSPDGGSYGYTF
16	TRBV6-6	TRBJ1-6	CASTHGGSSYNSPLHF
14	TRBV30	TRBJ2-7	CAWSPTGRWGEQYF
17	TRBV7-2	TRBJ2-2	CASARTSGGASPGELFF
13	TRBV7-7	TRBJ2-5	CASSQDYQETQYF
13	TRBV30	TRBJ2-3	CAWRDWGTDTQYF
19	TRBV7-2	TRBJ2-2	CASSLAAGAKRGSTGELFF
14	TRBV5-1	TRBJ2-7	CASSWDRGGREQYF
14	TRBV9	TRBJ2-3	CASSAQGLQGTQYF
17	TRBV9	TRBJ2-5	CASSESAGTGGRETQYF
14	TRBV2	TRBJ1-1	CASKGGGQNTEAFF
11	TRBV20-1	TRBJ2-7	CSARSGHEQYF
16	TRBV7-2	TRBJ2-7	CASSLSADARAYEQYF
16	TRBV19	TRBJ2-2	CASSISAGDNTGELFF
15	TRBV7-2	TRBJ2-3	CASSLTLAGADTQYF
11	TRBV20-1	TRBJ1-1	CSARRDFEAFF
15	TRBV18	TRBJ1-1	CASSLVMAGDTEAFF
19	TRBV28	TRBJ2-2	CASSLVLDRKNANTGELFF
13	TRBV6-1	TRBJ2-1	CASSTRGAGEQFF
14	TRBV6-1	TRBJ2-1	CASNKQDGYNEQFF
15	TRBV7-9	TRBJ1-3	CASRGGIFSGNTIYF
17	TRBV19	TRBJ2-6	CASSITAGSTGANVLTF
14	TRBV25-1	TRBJ2-7	CASSGSGTSYEQYF
15	TRBV18	TRBJ2-5	CASSRDGQVGETQYF
15	TRBV7-3	TRBJ2-1	CASSFIAGGYNEQFF
12	TRBV5-1	TRBJ2-3	CASSYSTDTQYF
13	TRBV11-2	TRBJ2-5	CASRGQGRETQYF
17	TRBV5-1	TRBJ2-7	CASSLAGLAGGSYEQYF
16	TRBV4-3	NA	CASSQDIRGRAYEQYF
16	TRBV5-8	TRBJ2-5	CASSVGSGGARETQYF
14	TRBV10-3	TRBJ2-3	CAIRVGGASDTQYF
18	TRBV19	TRBJ2-7	CASSIRLLGQGNSYEQYF
16	TRBV6-5	TRBJ2-3	CASSYSSAGSTDTQYF
13	TRBV18	TRBJ1-1	CASSPEVYTEAFF